This TCR beta chain was retrieved from a study of follicular helper T cells after annual influenza vaccination. Method: immunoSEQ multiplex PCR; TCRdb's copy keeps in-frame clones and lacks some. Of a few thousand clones in the sample, approximately 80% were seen once. Noted time point: 2014-2015 season, pre-vaccination. Donors were community-dwelling with no influenza vaccine in the prior 6 months. Non-naive CD4+CXCR5+PD-1+ cTfh were sorted into ICOS+CD38+ and ICOS-CD38- fractions. On this clone: Its antigen is currently unknown.

With 6 bases clipped from V and 4 bases from J, the junction kept 11 bases outside the gene matches. This CDR3 comprises 15 residues. Germline CDR1 is MNHNY and CDR2 is SVGAGI (reference sequence). Study conclusions and caveats: Day 7 ICOS+CD38+ clones later appeared mostly in ICOS-CD38- cTfh.

Sequenced here: CXCR5+ CD38- circulating T follicular helper cells from blood, sampled on the day of influenza vaccination. The subset denotes: circulating Tfh, non-naive CD4+CXCR5+PD-1+ (ICOS+CD38+ or ICOS-CD38-). This receptor was identified in an adult who received the influenza vaccine. The chain is built from TRBV6-6 and TRBJ1-1, with 7 positions matching TRBD1. The CDR3 bases are TGTGCCAGCAGCGCCGGGGACAGATCGAGCACTGAAGCTTTCTTT. Translated, it gives CASSAGDRSSTEAFF.